The 5 T cell receptor beta chains presented below share a single source sample, sequenced in a study of blood T cell repertoires in COVID-19 (dated by TCRdb to 2018 to 2020). The library was produced with the immunoSEQ multiplex PCR assay. TCRdb's version of the immuneACCESS table is confined to in-frame rearrangements and falls short of the full clone set. An unresolved V gene accounts for under half of the shortfall where checked; the remainder is of unknown origin. The table for this sample lists 350,000 to 450,000 clones; 86% of them were counted only once. Around 7.5% of the sample is held by the ten biggest clonotypes. The sequenced sample was peripheral blood. These receptors came from a woman in her sixties with COVID-19, enrolled during active disease.

The chain employs TRBV3-1 (or the pseudogene TRBV3-2) and TRBJ1-2, with a possible D match to TRBD1 (5 bases). V lost 1 base and J 3 bases, leaving 15 bases between the germline ends. The CDR3 sequence is 16 residues long. Germline CDR1 reads LGHDT; CDR2 reads YNNKEL (reference sequence). The CDR3 spells CASSQALTRGDYGYTF. In DNA form, the CDR3 reads TGTGCCAGCAGCCAAGCCCTCACGCGGGGGGACTATGGCTACACCTTC.

This chain links TRBV19 with TRBJ2-1, with TRBD1 matching over 7 bases. Per the germline V gene, CDR1 is LNHDA and CDR2 is SQIVND (reference sequence). The CDR3 is 16 amino acids. Trimming removed 4 bases from V and 4 bases from J; junction bases left unmatched: 10. CDR3 sequence (DNA): TGTGCCAGTAGTACCAGACAGGGTTTAAGGTACAATGAGCAGTTCTTC. It codes for CASSTRQGLRYNEQFF.

This clone was observed at least ten times. V usage is TRBV4-3 and J usage is TRBJ2-7; D is uncertain. Per germline, CDR1 LGHNA and CDR2 YSLEER. V was trimmed by 2 bases and J by 2 bases, leaving 13 bases between them. The CDR3 loop spans 15 amino acids. This chain's CDR3 is CASSQTPGPPYEQYF. CDR3 coding DNA: TGCGCCAGCAGCCAAACCCCGGGTCCACCCTACGAGCAGTACTTC.

V usage is TRBV4-1 and J usage is TRBJ1-2; D might be TRBD1 (5 bases). Germline V lookup: CDR1 MGHRA, CDR2 YSYEKL. V was pared by 7 bases and J by 1 base, with 16 bases between. The CDR3 covers 15 residues. The CDR3 region is CASTEGQGLNYGYTF. The CDR3 coding sequence is TGCGCCAGCACCGAGGGGCAGGGACTTAACTATGGCTACACCTTC.

V usage is TRBV7-9 and J usage is TRBJ1-4; no definite D call. The length of the CDR3 is 14 residues. The germline V gene encodes CDR1 SEHNR and CDR2 FQNEAQ (reference sequence). Trimming left V 7 bases short and J 8 bases short, with 17 bases between. CDR3 in DNA: TGTGCCAGCACGTCGCCGAGCTCCAGGGAAAAACTGTTTTTT. It specifies CASTSPSSREKLFF.